One and the same sample provided the 30 T cell receptor beta chains below, sequenced in a study of cytomegalovirus exposure and HLA in healthy donors. The study ran its PCR with 60 Vbeta and 13 Jbeta primers. TCRdb's table, derived via immunoSEQ multiplex PCR, lists solely in-frame clones and lacks some. The table shows 110,000 to 150,000 clones, with under 80% occurring only once. The sample consisted of PBMCs. Source of these receptors: a woman aged 45-65 years in good health and CMV-seropositive.

The chain combines TRBV5-6 with TRBJ1-2; TRBD1 agrees at 8 bases. Trimming took 3 bases from V and 3 from J; bases not matched to a gene: 4. Germline CDR1 reads SGHDT; CDR2 reads YYEEEE. CDR3 length equals 14 residues. Here the CDR3 DNA reads TGTGCCAGCAGCTCTGGACAGGGTGACTATGGCTACACCTTC. Its protein product is CASSSGQGDYGYTF.

This clone was picked up one time. The genes are TRBV5-1 and TRBJ2-7; 8 bases are shared with TRBD1. Germline CDR1 is SGHRS and CDR2 is YFSETQ. V shed 4 bases and J 0 bases; nucleotides not matched to a gene: 9. This CDR3 spans 16 amino acids. The chain's CDR3 is CASSQTDRDRSYEQYF. The CDR3 nucleotides read TGCGCCAGCAGCCAGACGGACAGGGACCGCTCCTACGAGCAGTACTTC.

The genes are TRBV7-3 and TRBJ1-1, with a possible D match to TRBD1 (5 bases). Between the trimmed V and J ends, which lost 5 bases and 4 bases, there was a span of 14 bases. Germline lookup yields CDR1 SGHTA and CDR2 FQGTGA. The CDR3 has 14 residues. CDR3 coding DNA: TGTGCCAGCAGCACCGGGGGGAAGGGCACTGAAGCTTTCTTT. The encoded protein is CASSTGGKGTEAFF.

This chain connects TRBV27 to TRBJ2-7; D is unresolved. The CDR3 is made up of 14 amino acids. Trimming stripped 0 bases from V and 3 bases from J, with 9 bases between. CDR1 MNHEY and CDR2 SMNVEV come from the germline V gene (reference sequence). CDR3 sequence: CASSLSRSSYEQYF. In DNA, the CDR3 is TGTGCCAGCAGTTTATCGAGGTCCAGCTACGAGCAGTACTTC.

The chain couples TRBV7-8 to TRBJ2-1; 8 bases map to TRBD2. Trimming took 5 bases from V and 0 from J; bases not matched to a gene: 6. This CDR3 has 16 amino acids. From germline, CDR1 is SGHVS and CDR2 FQNEAQ. CDR3 loop: CASSRSGGGSYNEQFF. The CDR3 region has the DNA TGTGCCAGCAGCCGAAGCGGGGGAGGCTCCTACAATGAGCAGTTCTTC. The whole variable domain, remainder taken from reference TRBV7-8 and TRBJ2-1, is GAGVSQSPRYKVAKRGQDVALRCDPISGHVSLFWYQQALGQGPEFLTYFQNEAQLDKSGLPSDRFFAERPEGSVSTLKIQRTQQEDSAVYLCASSRSGGGSYNEQFFGPGTRLTVL.

The chain's CDR3 is CASSTGNTGELFF. The DNA of the CDR3 is TGCGCCTCCTCGACGGGGAACACCGGGGAGCTGTTTTTT. V is TRBV5-1 and J is TRBJ2-2; no firm D call. The CDR3 has 13 residues. Germline assignment: CDR1 SGHRS and CDR2 YFSETQ. Trimming left V 10 bases short and J 1 base short, with 11 bases between.

The chain links TRBV5-5 to TRBJ2-7, with 9 nucleotides matching TRBD1. Germline assignment: CDR1 SGHKS and CDR2 YYEKEE (reference sequence). V shed 2 bases, J shed 2 bases, and the junction held 2 bases outside the gene matches. This CDR3 has 14 residues. The CDR3 here is CASSFRDRAYEQYF. The CDR3 DNA sequence: TGTGCCAGCAGCTTCCGGGACAGGGCCTACGAGCAGTACTTC. The full variable domain, in which reference TRBV5-5 and TRBJ2-7 provide the parts outside the CDR3, is DAGVTQSPTHLIKTRGQQVTLRCSPISGHKSVSWYQQVLGQGPQFIFQYYEKEERGRGNFPDRFSARQFPNYSSELNVNALLLGDSALYLCASSFRDRAYEQYFGPGTRLTVT.

The chain's CDR3 is CASTPNPGTDYQPQHF. Here the CDR3 DNA reads TGTGCCAGCACACCCAACCCCGGGACAGATTATCAGCCCCAGCATTTT. The gene calls are TRBV28 and TRBJ1-5, with 7 bases lining up with TRBD1. Losses at the gene ends were 7 bases for V and 5 bases for J; bases not matched to a gene: 14. The germline V gene has CDR1 MDHEN and CDR2 SYDVKM. The CDR3 runs 16 residues.

The chain joins TRBV5-6 to TRBJ2-3; 10 nucleotides agree with TRBD1. The CDR3 totals 15 residues. V shed 5 bases, J shed 6 bases, and the junction held 9 bases outside the gene matches. CDR1 is SGHDT and CDR2 is YYEEEE in the germline V gene. This chain's CDR3 is CASRTPGQGTDTQYF. Written as DNA, the CDR3 is TGTGCCAGCAGAACTCCGGGACAGGGGACCGATACGCAGTATTTT.

V gene TRBV5-4 combines with J gene TRBJ2-2, with TRBD1 identical over 8 bases. The CDR3 extends over 16 amino acids. The V segment lost 4 bases and the J segment 4 bases; nucleotides outside the gene matches: 9. Germline V gene data show CDR1 as SGHNT and CDR2 as YYREEE (reference sequence). The CDR3 DNA sequence: TGTGCCAGCAGCCGGGATGGACAGGGAGGCACCGGGGAGCTGTTTTTT. Its translation: CASSRDGQGGTGELFF.

The chain combines TRBV18 with TRBJ2-7; TRBD1 might be the D (5 bases). There are 12 residues in the CDR3. With 6 bases removed from V and 1 base from J, the gap between germline ends came to 7 bases. The germline V gene has CDR1 KGHSH and CDR2 LQKENI. CDR3 DNA sequence: TGTGCCAGCTCCCAGGGTTCCTACGAGCAGTACTTC. This encodes CASSQGSYEQYF.

As DNA, the CDR3 is TGTGCCAGCAGTTACCAGTCCACAGATACGCAGTATTTT. It is translated as CASSYQSTDTQYF. This sequence joins TRBV6-5 and TRBJ2-3, with no clear D. The CDR3 loop spans 13 amino acids. V was shortened by 2 bases and J by 2 bases, with 5 bases between the two germline ends. In germline, CDR1 is MNHEY, CDR2 SVGAGI.

On this clone itself: Other DNA sequences in the sample encode the same CDR3. V usage is TRBV19 and J usage is TRBJ1-2; weak D call: TRBD1 (5 bases). Germline lookup yields CDR1 LNHDA and CDR2 SQIVND (reference sequence). V shed 5 bases and J shed 3 bases, with 10 bases lying between them. The CDR3 loop spans 13 amino acids. CDR3 coding DNA: TGTGCCAGTAGTTCGACGGGGGACTATGGCTACACCTTC. It translates to CASSSTGDYGYTF. Combining the CDR3 with reference TRBV19 and TRBJ1-2 gives the whole variable domain DGGITQSPKYLFRKEGQNVTLSCEQNLNHDAMYWYRQDPGQGLRLIYYSQIVNDFQKGDIAEGYSVSREKKESFPLTVTSAQKNPTAFYLCASSSTGDYGYTFGSGTRLTVV.

The chain couples TRBV19 to TRBJ1-4; D is perhaps TRBD1 (5 bases). Germline loops: CDR1 LNHDA, CDR2 SQIVND (reference sequence). Trimming removed 8 bases from V and 4 bases from J, with 11 bases in between. The CDR3 covers 13 residues. CDR3 protein: CASQTEINEKLFF. The CDR3 DNA is TGTGCCAGTCAGACAGAGATTAATGAAAAACTGTTTTTT.

The genes are TRBV29-1 and TRBJ2-2; possible D gene TRBD1, 6 bases. CDR1 is SQVTM, CDR2 ANQGSEA, per germline. The V end lost 4 bases, the J end lost 4 bases, and 13 bases lay between the germline ends. The CDR3 length is 14 residues. The CDR3 DNA sequence: TGCAGCGTTGTACGGCAGGGGCGCACCGGGGAGCTGTTTTTT. Protein product: CSVVRQGRTGELFF.

This clone has a handful of counts. The rearrangement joins TRBV4-1 to TRBJ2-7; D perhaps matches TRBD1 (5 bases). With 6 bases removed from V and 2 bases from J, the gap between germline ends came to 14 bases. From germline, CDR1 is MGHRA and CDR2 YSYEKL. The CDR3 sequence is 14 residues long. DNA for the CDR3: TGCGCCAGCAGTGTGTTGTTGGGGCCCTACGAGCAGTACTTC. This translates into CASSVLLGPYEQYF.

The genes are TRBV4-3 and TRBJ1-2; no clear D gene. The CDR3 length is 15 residues. CDR1 and CDR2 from the germline V gene are LGHNA and YSLEER. Trimming left V 5 bases short and J 0 bases short, with 13 bases between. The CDR3 DNA sequence: TGCGCCAGCAGCACCGTGGAGGCGTCTAACTATGGCTACACCTTC. Residues: CASSTVEASNYGYTF.

This chain uses TRBV11-1 with TRBJ2-7; TRBD2 agrees at 8 bases. The CDR3 is 17 residues long. Germline V CDR1 and CDR2: SGHAT, FQDESV (reference sequence). The trim removed 3 bases at V and 4 bases at J, leaving 14 bases unmatched. Written as DNA, the CDR3 is TGTGCCAGCAGCTTCAGTGTGGGAGCGGGGGCATTTTACGAGCAGTACTTC. This codes for CASSFSVGAGAFYEQYF.

This clone came up a few times. The J gene is TRBJ2-7, the V gene TRBV19; the match to TRBD1 covers 7 bases. V was clipped by 5 bases and J by 0 bases; unmatched bases: 7. CDR3 length: 15 residues. Germline CDR1 and CDR2: LNHDA and SQIVND (reference sequence). The CDR3: CASSATGESSYEQYF. DNA of the CDR3: TGTGCCAGTAGTGCTACAGGGGAAAGCTCCTACGAGCAGTACTTC.

The chain links TRBV27 to TRBJ2-6; D is perhaps TRBD1 (6 bases). Germline-derived CDR1 and CDR2 are MNHEY and SMNVEV (reference sequence). This CDR3 contains 15 residues. V shed 3 bases and J shed 2 bases, with 8 bases lying between them. The CDR3 coding sequence is TGTGCCAGCAGTTTCACAGGGACTGGGGCCAACGTCCTGACTTTC. This codes for CASSFTGTGANVLTF.

This rearrangement joins TRBV6-4 to TRBJ2-1; 8 bases agree with TRBD2. With V trimmed by 1 base and J by 7 bases, 15 bases remained unmatched. Germline values: CDR1 MRHNA, CDR2 SNTAGT. The CDR3 is made up of 18 amino acids. CDR3 bases: TGTGCCAGCAGTGACTTCCCCCTTAGCGGGGAAGTCGGGAATGAGCAGTTCTTC. Its protein is CASSDFPLSGEVGNEQFF.

The V call is TRBV6-1, the J call TRBJ2-7, with D possibly TRBD2 on 6 matching bases. V was cut by 2 bases and J by 3 bases, with 11 bases left in between. The CDR3 loop spans 14 amino acids. CDR1 and CDR2 from the germline V gene are MNHNS and SASEGT. CDR3 amino acids: CASSESGGIYEQYF. The CDR3 bases are TGTGCCAGCAGTGAATCTGGAGGGATCTACGAGCAGTACTTC.

The chain employs TRBV7-2 and TRBJ1-2, with a possible D match to TRBD1 (5 bases). This CDR3 region has 14 residues. Germline-derived CDR1 and CDR2 are SGHTA and FQGNSA. V was cut by 4 bases and J by 2 bases, with 11 bases left in between. The CDR3 DNA reads as TGTGCCAGCAGCTCACTTCGGGGGAACTATGGCTACACCTTC. Protein sequence: CASSSLRGNYGYTF.

This clone was observed a few times. This chain connects TRBV5-1 to TRBJ2-3; 7 bases fit TRBD2. The CDR3 is 15 amino acids. CDR1 and CDR2 (germline): SGHRS, YFSETQ. With 2 bases clipped from V and 0 bases from J, the junction kept 3 bases outside the gene matches. The CDR3 loop is CASSFERGSTDTQYF. The DNA for the CDR3 is TGCGCCAGCAGCTTCGAGCGGGGCAGCACAGATACGCAGTATTTT.

J is TRBJ1-4 and V is TRBV6-6; 7 bases are a match to TRBD1. V was pared by 5 bases and J by 5 bases, with 5 bases of the junction left unmatched. The CDR3 totals 14 residues. The germline V gene has CDR1 MNHNY and CDR2 SVGAGI (reference sequence). CDR3 loop: CASSIGTDNEKLFF. CDR3 coding DNA: TGTGCCAGCAGTATCGGGACAGACAATGAAAAACTGTTTTTT.

This sequence joins TRBV10-3 and TRBJ2-3; a weak D match, TRBD1 (5 bases). V lost 8 bases and J 0 bases, leaving 12 bases between the germline ends. The germline V gene has CDR1 ENHRY and CDR2 SYGVKD. This CDR3 has 14 amino acids. CDR3 loop: CAIGRQSSTDTQYF. CDR3 in DNA: TGTGCCATCGGAAGACAGTCTAGCACAGATACGCAGTATTTT.

V usage is TRBV13 and J usage is TRBJ2-3, with 7 nucleotides matching TRBD1. Germline V CDR1 and CDR2: PRHDT, FYEKMQ (reference sequence). J was trimmed by 3 bases and V by 2 bases; bases with no gene match: 8. CDR3 length: 16 amino acids. The CDR3 nucleotides read TGTGCCAGCAGCTTACTGGGGACAGATTTAACAGATACGCAGTATTTT. Its protein is CASSLLGTDLTDTQYF. Variable domain in full (rest from reference TRBV13 and TRBJ2-3): AAGVIQSPRHLIKEKRETATLKCYPIPRHDTVYWYQQGPGQDPQFLISFYEKMQSDKGSIPDRFSAQQFSDYHSELNMSSLELGDSALYFCASSLLGTDLTDTQYFGPGTRLTVL.

This chain links TRBV19 with TRBJ1-5; perhaps TRBD1 as D (5 bases). The CDR3 totals 15 residues. The germline V gene encodes CDR1 LNHDA and CDR2 SQIVND (reference sequence). Trimming stripped 5 bases from V and 9 bases from J, with 20 bases between. The CDR3 is CASSAKAREGRPQHF. The CDR3 DNA sequence: TGTGCCAGTAGTGCAAAGGCCAGGGAGGGCCGGCCCCAGCATTTT.

The chain joins TRBV7-8 to TRBJ1-1; D perhaps matches TRBD1 (5 bases). The CDR3 totals 15 residues. Looked up from germline, CDR1 is SGHVS and CDR2 is FQNEAQ. Trimming took off 0 bases at V and 5 bases at J, with 13 bases between the two ends. This CDR3 is CASSLAAQVETEAFF. Here the CDR3 DNA reads TGTGCCAGCAGCTTAGCTGCACAGGTGGAGACTGAAGCTTTCTTT.

J is TRBJ2-5 and V is TRBV27; D ambiguous. The germline CDR1 and CDR2 sequences are MNHEY and SMNVEV (reference sequence). V dropped 4 bases and J dropped 5 bases, with 11 bases sitting between them. This CDR3 spans 13 amino acids. CDR3 coding DNA: TGTGCCAGCAGTTCCGGTGAACCCGAGACCCAGTACTTC. This codes for CASSSGEPETQYF.